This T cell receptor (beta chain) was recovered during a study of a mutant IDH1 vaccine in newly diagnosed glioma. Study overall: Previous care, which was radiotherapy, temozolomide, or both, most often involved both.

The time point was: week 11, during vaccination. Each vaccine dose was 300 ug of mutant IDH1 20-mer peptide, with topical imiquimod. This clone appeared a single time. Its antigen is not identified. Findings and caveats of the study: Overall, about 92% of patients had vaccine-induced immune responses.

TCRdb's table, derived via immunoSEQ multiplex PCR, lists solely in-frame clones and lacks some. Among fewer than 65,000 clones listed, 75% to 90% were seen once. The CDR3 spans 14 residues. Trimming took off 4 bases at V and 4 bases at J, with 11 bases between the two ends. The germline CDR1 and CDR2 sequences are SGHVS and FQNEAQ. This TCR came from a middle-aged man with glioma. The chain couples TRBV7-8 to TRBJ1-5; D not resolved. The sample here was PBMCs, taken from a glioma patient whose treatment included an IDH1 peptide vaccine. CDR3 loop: CASSSRRENQPQHF. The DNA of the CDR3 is TGTGCCAGCAGCTCGCGACGGGAGAATCAGCCCCAGCATTTT. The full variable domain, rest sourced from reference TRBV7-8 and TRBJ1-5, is GAGVSQSPRYKVAKRGQDVALRCDPISGHVSLFWYQQALGQGPEFLTYFQNEAQLDKSGLPSDRFFAERPEGSVSTLKIQRTQQEDSAVYLCASSSRRENQPQHFGDGTRLSIL.